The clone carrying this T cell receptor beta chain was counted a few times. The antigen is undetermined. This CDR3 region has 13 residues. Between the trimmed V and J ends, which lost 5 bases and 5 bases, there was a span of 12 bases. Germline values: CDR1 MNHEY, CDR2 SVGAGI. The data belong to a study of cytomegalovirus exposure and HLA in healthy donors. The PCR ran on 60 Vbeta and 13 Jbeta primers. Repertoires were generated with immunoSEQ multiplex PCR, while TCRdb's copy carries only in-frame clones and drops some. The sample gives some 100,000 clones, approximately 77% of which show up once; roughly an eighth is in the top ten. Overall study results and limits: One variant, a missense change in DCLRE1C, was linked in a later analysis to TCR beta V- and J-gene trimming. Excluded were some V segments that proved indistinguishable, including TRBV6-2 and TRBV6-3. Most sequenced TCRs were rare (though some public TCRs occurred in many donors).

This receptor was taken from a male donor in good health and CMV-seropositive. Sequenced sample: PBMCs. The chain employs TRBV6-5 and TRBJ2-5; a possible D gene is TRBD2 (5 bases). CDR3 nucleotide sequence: TGTGCCAGCAGTGTCTTCCGAGGGGAGACCCAGTACTTC. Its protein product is CASSVFRGETQYF.